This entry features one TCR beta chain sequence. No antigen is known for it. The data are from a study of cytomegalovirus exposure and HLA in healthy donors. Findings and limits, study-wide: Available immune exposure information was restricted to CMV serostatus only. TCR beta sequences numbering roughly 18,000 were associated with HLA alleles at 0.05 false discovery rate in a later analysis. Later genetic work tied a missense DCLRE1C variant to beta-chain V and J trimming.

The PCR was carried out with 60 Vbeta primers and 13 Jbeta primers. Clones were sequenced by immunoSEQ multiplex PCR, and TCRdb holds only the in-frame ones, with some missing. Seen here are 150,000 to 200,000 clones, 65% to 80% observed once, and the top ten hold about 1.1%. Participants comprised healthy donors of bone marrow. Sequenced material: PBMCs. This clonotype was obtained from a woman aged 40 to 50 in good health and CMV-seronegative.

CDR3 bases: TGTGCCAGCAGTGAGGCGGGAGTGGCCTACAATGAGCAGTTCTTC. It translates to CASSEAGVAYNEQFF. The rearrangement joins TRBV25-1 to TRBJ2-1; 7 positions agree with TRBD2. There are 15 residues in the CDR3. The V and J ends lost 3 bases and 2 bases, in that order; junction bases with no gene match: 4. Per germline, CDR1 MGHDK and CDR2 SYGVNS. Full variable domain (outside the CDR3, taken from reference TRBV25-1 and TRBJ2-1): EADIYQTPRYLVIGTGKKITLECSQTMGHDKMYWYQQDPGMELHLIHYSYGVNSTEKGDLSSESTVSRIRTEHFPLTLESARPSHTSQYLCASSEAGVAYNEQFFGPGTRLTVL.